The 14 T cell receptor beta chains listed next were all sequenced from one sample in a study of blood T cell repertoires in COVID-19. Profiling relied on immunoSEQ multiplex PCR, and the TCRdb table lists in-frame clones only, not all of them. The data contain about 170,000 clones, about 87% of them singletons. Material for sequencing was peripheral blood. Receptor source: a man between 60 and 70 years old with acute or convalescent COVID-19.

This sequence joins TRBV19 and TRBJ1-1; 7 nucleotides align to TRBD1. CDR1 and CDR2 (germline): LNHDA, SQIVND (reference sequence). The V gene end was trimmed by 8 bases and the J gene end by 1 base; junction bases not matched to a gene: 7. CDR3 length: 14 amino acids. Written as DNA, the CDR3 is TGTGCCAGTCTGCTGACAGGGACGAACACTGAAGCTTTCTTT. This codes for CASLLTGTNTEAFF.

The CDR3 sequence is CASKVRGTYGYTF. The CDR3 region has the DNA TGTGCCAGCAAAGTCAGGGGCACCTATGGCTACACCTTC. This chain links TRBV6-5 with TRBJ1-2; tentative D call: TRBD1 (6 bases). Germline CDR1 and CDR2: MNHEY and SVGAGI. This CDR3 comprises 13 residues. V shed 7 bases and J shed 4 bases, with 13 bases lying between them.

The CDR3 DNA reads TGTGCCAGTAGACGGACAGACGGTAGTGAAAAACTGTTTTTT. Its translation is CASRRTDGSEKLFF. This sequence joins TRBV19 and TRBJ1-4; the D gene is possibly TRBD1 (6 bases). Looked up from germline, CDR1 is LNHDA and CDR2 is SQIVND (reference sequence). Trimming removed 6 bases from V and 7 bases from J, with 15 bases in between. The CDR3 loop spans 14 amino acids.

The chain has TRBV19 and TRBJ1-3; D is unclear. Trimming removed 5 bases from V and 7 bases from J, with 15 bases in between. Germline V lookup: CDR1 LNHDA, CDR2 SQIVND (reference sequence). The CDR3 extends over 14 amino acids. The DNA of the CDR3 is TGTGCCAGTAGTCTGCCTCCCAGAGGGAACACCATATATTTT. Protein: CASSLPPRGNTIYF. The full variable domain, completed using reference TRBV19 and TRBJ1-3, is DGGITQSPKYLFRKEGQNVTLSCEQNLNHDAMYWYRQDPGQGLRLIYYSQIVNDFQKGDIAEGYSVSREKKESFPLTVTSAQKNPTAFYLCASSLPPRGNTIYFGEGSWLTVV.

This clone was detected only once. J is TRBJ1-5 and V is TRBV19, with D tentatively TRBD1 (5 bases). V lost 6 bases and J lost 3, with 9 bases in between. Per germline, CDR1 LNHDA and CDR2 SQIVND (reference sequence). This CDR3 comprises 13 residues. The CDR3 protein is CASSREDNQPQHF. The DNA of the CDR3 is TGTGCCAGTAGCAGGGAGGACAATCAGCCCCAGCATTTT.

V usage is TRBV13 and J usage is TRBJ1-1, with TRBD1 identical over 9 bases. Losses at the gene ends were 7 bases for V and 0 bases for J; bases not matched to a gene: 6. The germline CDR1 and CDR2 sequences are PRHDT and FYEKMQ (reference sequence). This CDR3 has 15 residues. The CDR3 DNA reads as TGTGCCAGCACCCCCGGACAGGGGATGAACACTGAAGCTTTCTTT. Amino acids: CASTPGQGMNTEAFF.

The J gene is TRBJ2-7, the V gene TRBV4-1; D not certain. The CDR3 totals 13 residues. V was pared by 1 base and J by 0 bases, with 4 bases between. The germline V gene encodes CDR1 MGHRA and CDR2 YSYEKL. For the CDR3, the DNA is TGCGCCAGCAGCCAAGGGGCCTCCTACGAGCAGTACGTC. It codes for CASSQGASYEQYV.

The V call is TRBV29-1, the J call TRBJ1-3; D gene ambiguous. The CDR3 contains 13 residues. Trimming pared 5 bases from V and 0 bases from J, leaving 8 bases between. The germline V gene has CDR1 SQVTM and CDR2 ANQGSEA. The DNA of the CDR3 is TGCAGCGTTCGGGAGGGCTCTGGAAACACCATATATTTT. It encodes CSVREGSGNTIYF.

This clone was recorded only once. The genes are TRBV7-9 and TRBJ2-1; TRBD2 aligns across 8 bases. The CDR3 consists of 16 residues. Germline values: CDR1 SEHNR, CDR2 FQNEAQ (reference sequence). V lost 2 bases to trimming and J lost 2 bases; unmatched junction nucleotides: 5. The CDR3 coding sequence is TGTGCCAGCAGCTTATCAGGAGCGGGGGCCTACAATGAGCAGTTCTTC. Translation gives CASSLSGAGAYNEQFF.

The CDR3 reads CASSSTSGSSYEQYF. DNA for the CDR3: TGTGCCAGCAGTTCAACTAGCGGGAGCTCCTACGAGCAGTACTTC. This chain joins TRBV6-2 or TRBV6-3 and TRBJ2-7; 11 positions match TRBD2. V lost 4 bases and J lost 0; bases outside the gene matches: 2. The CDR3 loop spans 15 amino acids. CDR1 MNHEY and CDR2 SVGEGT come from the germline V gene.

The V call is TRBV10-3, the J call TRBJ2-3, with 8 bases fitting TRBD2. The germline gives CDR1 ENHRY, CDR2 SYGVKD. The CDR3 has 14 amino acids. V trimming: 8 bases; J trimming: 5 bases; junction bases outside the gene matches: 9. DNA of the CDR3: TGTGCCATCGGGGAGGGAGCGGGGGAAGATACGCAGTATTTT. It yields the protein CAIGEGAGEDTQYF.

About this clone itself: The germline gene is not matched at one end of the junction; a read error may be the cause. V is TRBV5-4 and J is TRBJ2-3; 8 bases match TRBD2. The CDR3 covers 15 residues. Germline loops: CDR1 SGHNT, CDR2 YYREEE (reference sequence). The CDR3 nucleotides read TGTGCCAGCCGCTTCGGGGGGGACCTCACAGATACGCAGTATTTT. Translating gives CASRFGGDLTDTQYF.

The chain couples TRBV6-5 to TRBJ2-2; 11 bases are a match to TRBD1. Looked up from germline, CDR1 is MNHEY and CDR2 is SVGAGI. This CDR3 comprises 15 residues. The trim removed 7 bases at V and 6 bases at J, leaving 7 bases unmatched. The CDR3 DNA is TGTGCCAGCAATGCTAGGGACAGGGGGGCCGGGGAGCTGTTTTTT. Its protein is CASNARDRGAGELFF.

The CDR3 sequence is CASGPGLAGAYSTDTQYF. CDR3 nucleotides: TGCGCCAGCGGGCCCGGACTAGCGGGGGCCTACAGCACAGATACGCAGTATTTT. This chain joins TRBV5-1 and TRBJ2-3; 13 bases align to TRBD2. Germline V lookup: CDR1 SGHRS, CDR2 YFSETQ. The CDR3 loop spans 18 amino acids. J gave up 0 bases and V 7 bases, and 11 bases lay outside the gene matches.